Shown below are 27 T cell receptor beta chains from a single sample sequenced in a study of T cells after yellow fever vaccination. MiXCR was run by TCRdb on the 5' RACE reads, yielding one entry per CDR3 protein. Altogether some 150,000 distinct CDR3 sequences are present, approximately 10% being singletons, with the ten largest covering under 40%. Material: CD8+ T cells sorted from PBMCs, obtained 45 days after the yellow fever booster vaccination. The receptors were sampled from a man younger than 35 who received the YFV17D yellow fever vaccine.

This clonotype was observed many times. J is TRBJ1-1 and V is TRBV7-8; D not resolved. The V end was cut by 0 bases, the J end by 2 bases, with 7 bases between. From germline, CDR1 is SGHVS and CDR2 FQNEAQ. This CDR3 is 14 amino acids long. CDR3 nucleotides: TGTGCCAGCAGCTTAGCGCGGGTAAACACTGAAGCTTTCTTT. Translation: CASSLARVNTEAFF.

This clonotype was observed a few times. V and J are TRBV9 and TRBJ2-1; the D gene is possibly TRBD2 (6 bases). Germline V gene lookup returns CDR1 SGDLS and CDR2 YYNGEE. The CDR3 has 14 amino acids. The germline V and J ends were trimmed by 4 bases and 8 bases, with 16 bases remaining between them. CDR3 sequence (DNA): TGTGCCAGCAGCCCCGGGACTCGGGCCGATGAGCAGTTCTTC. It specifies CASSPGTRADEQFF. The full variable domain, with the rest looked up from reference TRBV9 and TRBJ2-1, is DSGVTQTPKHLITATGQRVTLRCSPRSGDLSVYWYQQSLDQGLQFLIQYYNGEERAKGNILERFSAQQFPDLHSELNLSSLELGDSALYFCASSPGTRADEQFFGPGTRLTVL.

This chain joins TRBV25-1 and TRBJ1-4; D gene unclear. CDR3 length: 12 residues. V gave up 3 bases and J gave up 4 bases, with 3 bases separating them. CDR1 and CDR2 (germline): MGHDK, SYGVNS. In nucleotides, the CDR3 is TGTGCCAGCAGTGACTATAATGAAAAACTGTTTTTT. Amino acid sequence: CASSDYNEKLFF.

In its sample, this clonotype was seen many times. The V gene is TRBV15, the J gene TRBJ2-5, with 8 bases lining up with TRBD1. CDR3 length: 15 residues. The trim removed 0 bases at V and 5 bases at J, leaving 5 bases unmatched. Germline CDR1 reads LNHNV; CDR2 reads YYDKDF (reference sequence). The CDR3 region has the DNA TGTGCCACCAGCAGAGACAGGGGGCGCGTTGAGACCCAGTACTTC. As protein: CATSRDRGRVETQYF.

This clonotype was seen a few times. V gene TRBV7-6 combines with J gene TRBJ2-1, with D tentatively TRBD1 (6 bases). Germline V gene lookup returns CDR1 SGHVS and CDR2 FNYEAQ. With 4 bases removed from V and 5 bases from J, the gap between germline ends came to 15 bases. CDR3 length: 15 amino acids. The CDR3, as DNA: TGTGCCAGCAGCTATAGTCTGGGGACAAACAATGAGCAGTTCTTC. Translated: CASSYSLGTNNEQFF.

This clonotype was counted only a few times. This chain uses TRBV16 with TRBJ1-6; weak D call: TRBD1 (6 bases). Trimming pared 5 bases from V and 10 bases from J, leaving 15 bases between. The CDR3 sequence is 14 residues long. CDR1 and CDR2 (germline): KGHSY, FQNENV. The CDR3 region has the DNA TGTGCCAGCAGCACCCTCGGGGGCGACTCACCCCTCCACTTT. Its translation is CASSTLGGDSPLHF.

The table lists this clonotype with many counts. The chain employs TRBV7-2 and TRBJ2-3, with 10 nucleotides matching TRBD2. The CDR3 is 17 residues long. The J segment lost 4 bases and the V segment lost 2 bases, leaving 9 bases of the junction unmatched. The germline CDR1 and CDR2 sequences are SGHTA and FQGNSA. The CDR3 DNA reads as TGTGCCAGCAGCTTATCACTAGCGGGGCCCCCCGCAGATACGCAGTATTTT. Translation gives CASSLSLAGPPADTQYF. The full variable domain, completed using reference TRBV7-2 and TRBJ2-3, is GAGVSQSPSNKVTEKGKDVELRCDPISGHTALYWYRQSLGQGLEFLIYFQGNSAPDKSGLPSDRFSAERTGGSVSTLTIQRTQQEDSAVYLCASSLSLAGPPADTQYFGPGTRLTVL.

The rearrangement links TRBV29-1 to TRBJ1-2; possible D gene TRBD1, 5 bases. In germline, CDR1 is SQVTM, CDR2 ANQGSEA. V dropped 0 bases and J dropped 8 bases, with 13 bases sitting between them. CDR3 length equals 13 residues. CDR3 nucleotides: TGCAGCGTTGAAGATCCCCGGGACCAAGGCTACACCTTC. Its translation: CSVEDPRDQGYTF.

This clonotype was seen a few times. V usage is TRBV6-6 and J usage is TRBJ2-3; D ambiguous. Germline lookup yields CDR1 MNHNY and CDR2 SVGAGI (reference sequence). V gave up 5 bases and J gave up 9 bases, with 9 bases separating them. This CDR3 spans 11 amino acids. The CDR3 protein is CASSGSGTQYF. The CDR3 bases are TGTGCCAGCAGTGGTTCAGGAACGCAGTATTTT.

The chain recombines TRBV12-5 with TRBJ1-2, with 9 bases aligning to TRBD1. Germline V lookup: CDR1 LGHNT, CDR2 FRNRAP. Trimming at V came to 0 bases and at J to 2 bases, leaving 4 bases not matched to a gene. The CDR3 consists of 16 residues. This CDR3 reads CASGLVRGQGNYGYTF. CDR3 nucleotide sequence: TGTGCTAGTGGTTTGGTACGTGGACAGGGGAACTATGGCTACACCTTC.

This clonotype was seen more than once but under ten times. The chain uses TRBV6-6 and TRBJ1-1; D remains ambiguous. The germline CDR1 and CDR2 sequences are MNHNY and SVGAGI (reference sequence). The CDR3 contains 14 residues. V shed 6 bases and J shed 2 bases, with 13 bases lying between them. The CDR3 bases are TGTGCCAGCAGCCCCAAGGGCACAAACACTGAAGCTTTCTTT. Amino acids: CASSPKGTNTEAFF.

In its sample, this clonotype was seen many times. The V call is TRBV4-1, the J call TRBJ2-7; D gene uncertain. This CDR3 comprises 12 residues. CDR1 is MGHRA and CDR2 is YSYEKL in the germline V gene. Trimming removed 5 bases at V and 6 bases at J, with 11 bases between. The CDR3 nucleotides are TGCGCCAGCAGCTCCCGAGCAGGCGAGCAGTACTTC. This codes for CASSSRAGEQYF.

The table lists this clonotype with a few counts. This chain connects TRBV4-2 to TRBJ1-6; D ambiguous. V lost 7 bases, J lost 7 bases, and 20 bases lay in between. The CDR3 is made up of 16 amino acids. Per the germline V gene, CDR1 is LGHNA and CDR2 is YNFKEQ. The CDR3 region is CASTDKGEGFNSPLHF. CDR3 sequence (DNA): TGTGCCAGCACGGATAAGGGAGAAGGGTTCAATTCACCCCTCCACTTT.

Regarding this clonotype: The limits of the CDR3 on the DNA are not certain, so only TCRdb's listed CDR3 is given. This chain connects TRBV10-1 to TRBJ1-4; the tabulated D call, TRBD1, remains unverified against the DNA. The length of the CDR3 is 21 amino acids, counting both ends. The germline V gene encodes CDR1 WNHNN and CDR2 SYGVQD (reference sequence). CDR3 in amino acids: CASSESIGGTPRGQLMKNCFF.

The chain links TRBV27 to TRBJ2-3, with no clear D. V lost 5 bases and J lost 0, with 12 bases in between. This CDR3 region has 15 residues. The germline V gene has CDR1 MNHEY and CDR2 SMNVEV (reference sequence). The CDR3 DNA follows: TGTGCCAGCAGTGGAAGGTCCTCCAGCACAGATACGCAGTATTTT. This gives the protein CASSGRSSSTDTQYF.

The chain employs TRBV3-1 and TRBJ1-1, with D unresolved. Germline values: CDR1 LGHDT, CDR2 YNNKEL (reference sequence). The ends were cut back, 1 base at V and 1 base at J, with 10 bases in the middle. The CDR3 extends over 15 amino acids. CDR3 sequence (DNA): TGTGCCAGCAGCCAAGGCGACCGTTCGAACACTGAAGCTTTCTTT. Its translation is CASSQGDRSNTEAFF. The full variable domain, its missing parts supplied by reference TRBV3-1 and TRBJ1-1, is DTAVSQTPKYLVTQMGNDKSIKCEQNLGHDTMYWYKQDSKKFLKIMFSYNNKELIINETVPNRFSPKSPDKAHLNLHINSLELGDSAVYFCASSQGDRSNTEAFFGQGTRLTVV.

This clonotype turned up a few times. This chain joins TRBV7-2 and TRBJ1-1; 7 bases are a match to TRBD1. CDR1 is SGHTA, CDR2 FQGNSA, per germline. CDR3 size: 18 residues. With V trimmed by 1 base and J by 0 bases, 11 bases remained unmatched. CDR3 sequence: CASSLDPGQTVMNTEAFF. CDR3 nucleotide sequence: TGTGCCAGCAGCTTAGATCCGGGACAGACTGTCATGAACACTGAAGCTTTCTTT.

The chain couples TRBV4-1 to TRBJ1-2, with 7 bases that match TRBD1. Germline lookup yields CDR1 MGHRA and CDR2 YSYEKL. This CDR3 contains 18 residues. The J segment lost 1 base and the V segment lost 1 base, leaving 12 bases of the junction unmatched. The CDR3 DNA reads TGCGCCAGCAGCCAAGGTCACTCCAGGGACAGTGTTAACTATGGCTACACCTTC. It yields the protein CASSQGHSRDSVNYGYTF.

This clonotype was counted between two and nine times. The chain employs TRBV29-1 and TRBJ2-1, with a tentative D call TRBD1 (6 bases). V lost 7 bases and J lost 5, with 18 bases in between. The CDR3 spans 14 residues. CDR1 SQVTM and CDR2 ANQGSEA come from the germline V gene. CDR3 amino acids: CSAPDTGYDNEQFF. The CDR3 nucleotides read TGCAGCGCCCCCGACACAGGGTATGACAATGAGCAGTTCTTC.

This clonotype appeared a few times. The chain has TRBV9 and TRBJ2-2; D ambiguous. The CDR3 has 16 amino acids. Germline V gene lookup returns CDR1 SGDLS and CDR2 YYNGEE. V was pared by 0 bases and J by 1 base, with 10 bases between. The CDR3 nucleotides are TGTGCCAGCAGCGTAGGCGCAGGTTGGAACACCGGGGAGCTGTTTTTT. This gives the protein CASSVGAGWNTGELFF.

The genes are TRBV7-3 and TRBJ2-5, with TRBD1 as a possible D gene (5 bases). The V and J ends lost 2 bases and 4 bases respectively, with 11 bases between them. From germline, CDR1 is SGHTA and CDR2 FQGTGA. The CDR3 runs to 14 residues. CDR3 in DNA: TGTGCCAGCAGCTTAGACGGCCAGGGAGAGACCCAGTACTTC. Its translation is CASSLDGQGETQYF. The complete variable domain, with remaining parts taken from reference TRBV7-3 and TRBJ2-5, reads GAGVSQTPSNKVTEKGKYVELRCDPISGHTALYWYRQSLGQGPEFLIYFQGTGAADDSGLPNDRFFAVRPEGSVSTLKIQRTERGDSAVYLCASSLDGQGETQYFGPGTRLLVL.

This clonotype was seen a few times. The chain uses TRBV7-9 and TRBJ1-2; D not certain. Germline lookup yields CDR1 SEHNR and CDR2 FQNEAQ (reference sequence). This CDR3 has 14 amino acids. V lost 1 base and J 4 bases, leaving 10 bases between the germline ends. This chain's CDR3 is CASSLVGSPYGYTF. For the CDR3, the DNA is TGTGCCAGCAGCTTAGTAGGCAGCCCCTATGGCTACACCTTC.

In this sample, this clonotype turned up a few times. The chain employs TRBV7-9 and TRBJ2-3; D is ambiguous. Germline loops: CDR1 SEHNR, CDR2 FQNEAQ (reference sequence). Trimming cost V 11 bases and J 5 bases, with 11 bases left between them. CDR3 length equals 11 residues. CDR3 residues: CAAEGLDTQYF. CDR3 bases: TGTGCCGCCGAAGGTTTAGATACGCAGTATTTT. The full variable domain, its missing parts supplied by reference TRBV7-9 and TRBJ2-3, is DTGVSQNPRHKITKRGQNVTFRCDPISEHNRLYWYRQTLGQGPEFLTYFQNEAQLEKSRLLSDRFSAERPKGSFSTLEIQRTEQGDSAMYLCAAEGLDTQYFGPGTRLTVL.

In its sample, this clonotype was seen a few times. The V and J genes are TRBV6-5 and TRBJ1-1; D remains ambiguous. Between the trimmed V and J ends, which lost 3 bases and 2 bases, there was a span of 4 bases. This CDR3 is 12 amino acids long. The germline V gene has CDR1 MNHEY and CDR2 SVGAGI. The CDR3, as DNA: TGTGCCAGCAGTTATCAAAACACTGAAGCTTTCTTT. Translating gives CASSYQNTEAFF.

The CDR3 DNA follows: TGTGCCAGTTCTTACGGGACGGAGTCCTACGAGCAGTACTTC. As protein: CASSYGTESYEQYF. The V and J genes are TRBV5-4 and TRBJ2-7, with D tentatively TRBD1 or TRBD2 (5 bases each). Trimming removed 8 bases at V and 1 base at J, with 16 bases between. CDR1 and CDR2 from the germline V gene are SGHNT and YYREEE (reference sequence). This CDR3 is 14 amino acids long. The whole variable domain, filled in from reference TRBV5-4 and TRBJ2-7, reads ETGVTQSPTHLIKTRGQQVTLRCSSQSGHNTVSWYQQALGQGPQFIFQYYREEENGRGNFPPRFSGLQFPNYSSELNVNALELDDSALYLCASSYGTESYEQYFGPGTRLTVT.

The chain employs TRBV21-1 and TRBJ2-7; whether TRBD1, the table's D call, matches the DNA was not checked. TRBV21-1 has pseudogene status. The CDR3 runs to 15 residues. In DNA form, the CDR3 reads TGTGCCAGCAGCAAAGCTTGTAGGGGGCTTGACGAGCAGTACGTC. It codes for CASSKACRGLDEQYV.

There are many counts of this clonotype. CDR3 sequence: CASSQLGLNTGELFF. CDR3 in DNA: TGCGCCAGCAGCCAATTGGGGTTGAACACCGGGGAGCTGTTTTTT. The chain has TRBV4-1 and TRBJ2-2; D unresolved. Trimming removed 2 bases from V and 1 base from J, with 8 bases in between. Germline loops: CDR1 MGHRA, CDR2 YSYEKL. The CDR3 extends over 15 amino acids.